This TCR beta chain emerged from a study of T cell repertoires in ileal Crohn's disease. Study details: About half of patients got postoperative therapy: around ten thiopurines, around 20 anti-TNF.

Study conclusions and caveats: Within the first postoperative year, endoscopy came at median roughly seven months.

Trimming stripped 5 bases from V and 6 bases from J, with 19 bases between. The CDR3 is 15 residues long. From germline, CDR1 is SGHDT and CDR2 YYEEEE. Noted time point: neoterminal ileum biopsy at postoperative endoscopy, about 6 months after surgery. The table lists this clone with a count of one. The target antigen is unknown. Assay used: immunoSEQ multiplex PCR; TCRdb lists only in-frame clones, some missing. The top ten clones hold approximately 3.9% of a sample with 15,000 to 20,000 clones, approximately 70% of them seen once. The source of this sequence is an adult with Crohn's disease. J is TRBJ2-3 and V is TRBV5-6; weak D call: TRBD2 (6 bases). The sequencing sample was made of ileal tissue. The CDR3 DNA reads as TGTGCCAGCAGGAAGACGGGAGAAGTTGGGGATACGCAGTATTTT. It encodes CASRKTGEVGDTQYF.